This T cell receptor beta chain was captured in a study of T cell changes during pregnancy in multiple sclerosis. V lost 6 bases, J lost 5 bases, and 5 bases stayed unmatched. This CDR3 is 14 amino acids long. Germline V gene lookup returns CDR1 MDHEN and CDR2 SYDVKM. Method: immunoSEQ multiplex PCR; TCRdb's copy keeps in-frame clones and lacks some. This table has about 120,000 clones, under 95% appearing once. This sequence joins TRBV28 and TRBJ2-5; 11 nucleotides agree with TRBD2. Specimen: peripheral blood, collected before pregnancy. The receptor's source is a female donor with multiple sclerosis, enrolled in a pregnancy study. The CDR3 here is CASRPLAGGETQYF. The CDR3 nucleotides read TGTGCCAGCAGACCTCTAGCGGGAGGTGAGACCCAGTACTTC. The full variable domain, rest sourced from reference TRBV28 and TRBJ2-5, is DVKVTQSSRYLVKRTGEKVFLECVQDMDHENMFWYRQDPGLGLRLIYFSYDVKMKEKGDIPEGYSVSREKKERFSLILESASTNQTSMYLCASRPLAGGETQYFGPGTRLLVL.